The next 13 T cell receptor beta chains were all read from a single sample in a study of cytomegalovirus exposure and HLA in healthy donors. 13 Jbeta primers and 60 Vbeta primers were used for the PCR. The method was immunoSEQ multiplex PCR; TCRdb's version includes in-frame clones alone and lacks a portion of them. This sample has more than 90,000 clones, with less than 80% found just once. What was sequenced was PBMCs. The receptors shown here come from a man aged 35 to 55 in good health and CMV-seronegative.

The genes are TRBV4-3 and TRBJ2-2; maybe TRBD2 (5 bases). CDR3 size: 16 residues. Germline loops: CDR1 LGHNA, CDR2 YSLEER. Trimming left V 1 base short and J 7 bases short, with 16 bases between. DNA of the CDR3: TGCGCCAGCAGCCAAGGAGGTTGGCGGGTGGACGGGGAGCTGTTTTTT. This sequence encodes CASSQGGWRVDGELFF.

This clone was detected only a few times. The V and J genes are TRBV2 and TRBJ2-4, with 8 bases fitting TRBD2. CDR1 is SNHLY and CDR2 is FYNNEI in the germline V gene. The CDR3 totals 14 residues. V lost 4 bases, J lost 7 bases, and 6 bases stayed unmatched. The CDR3 loop is CASSGGTSPNIQYF. CDR3 nucleotides: TGTGCCAGCAGTGGGGGGACTAGTCCTAACATTCAGTACTTC.

The J gene is TRBJ2-7, the V gene TRBV18; possibly TRBD1 for D (5 bases). Trimming cost V 3 bases and J 5 bases, with 17 bases left between them. Germline V gene sequence: CDR1 KGHSH, CDR2 LQKENI. The CDR3 runs 15 residues. CDR3 loop: CASSPKLQGEHEQYF. DNA of the CDR3: TGTGCCAGCTCACCGAAACTCCAGGGTGAGCACGAGCAGTACTTC.

The chain combines TRBV6-6 with TRBJ1-1; 7 bases line up with TRBD1. V was pared by 6 bases and J by 8 bases, with 6 bases of the junction left unmatched. Germline loops: CDR1 MNHNY, CDR2 SVGAGI (reference sequence). This CDR3 spans 12 amino acids. In nucleotides, the CDR3 is TGTGCCAGCAGCTCGAGGACAGGAGAAGCTTTCTTT. It specifies CASSSRTGEAFF.

The genes are TRBV30 and TRBJ2-5; D is unclear. CDR3 length equals 13 residues. Trimming took 2 bases from V and 0 from J, leaving 7 bases between them. Per the germline V gene, CDR1 is GTSNPN and CDR2 is SVGIG (reference sequence). CDR3 sequence: CAWSSLYQETQYF. The CDR3 region has the DNA TGTGCCTGGAGTTCATTGTACCAAGAGACCCAGTACTTC.

The rearrangement links TRBV9 to TRBJ2-2, with a tentative D call TRBD2 (5 bases). The CDR3 runs 15 residues. V shed 5 bases and J shed 0 bases, with 11 bases lying between them. The germline gives CDR1 SGDLS, CDR2 YYNGEE. CDR3 DNA: TGTGCCAGCAGGCCCGGGATTTCGAACACCGGGGAGCTGTTTTTT. This gives the protein CASRPGISNTGELFF.

The chain joins TRBV5-6 to TRBJ1-4; D may be TRBD1 (5 bases). This CDR3 has 17 amino acids. V was pared by 0 bases and J by 3 bases, with 15 bases between. Germline CDR1 is SGHDT and CDR2 is YYEEEE. This chain's CDR3 is CASSLVGRVAANEKLFF. CDR3 DNA: TGTGCCAGCAGCTTGGTAGGCAGGGTGGCGGCTAATGAAAAACTGTTTTTT.

The CDR3 DNA sequence: TGCGCCAGCAGTGTTGGGACTAGCGGGGTAGATGAGCAGTTCTTC. It specifies CASSVGTSGVDEQFF. J is TRBJ2-1 and V is TRBV10-1, with 13 positions matching TRBD2. The CDR3 is 15 amino acids. V was pared by 4 bases and J by 8 bases, with 5 bases of the junction left unmatched. CDR1 is WNHNN and CDR2 is SYGVQD in the germline V gene (reference sequence).

This clone was found once. V usage is TRBV5-6 and J usage is TRBJ1-5, with a possible D match to TRBD1 (5 bases). This CDR3 is 16 amino acids long. V was cut by 3 bases and J by 0 bases, with 13 bases left in between. Looked up from germline, CDR1 is SGHDT and CDR2 is YYEEEE. The DNA for the CDR3 is TGTGCCAGCAGCTCGTCGACAGTTCCTAGCAATCAGCCCCAGCATTTT. Residues: CASSSSTVPSNQPQHF.

The gene calls are TRBV28 and TRBJ2-3; 7 bases match TRBD1. The CDR3 loop spans 17 amino acids. Germline CDR1 is MDHEN and CDR2 is SYDVKM. J lost 0 bases, V lost 4 bases, and 10 bases had no gene match. The CDR3 sequence: CASSSARDSTSTDTQYF. The CDR3 DNA sequence: TGTGCCAGCAGTTCTGCCCGGGACAGTACTAGCACAGATACGCAGTATTTT.

In this sample, this clone turned up once. Germline is not matched at one junction end, which may reflect a read error. The gene calls are TRBV7-9 and TRBJ1-2; 8 bases agree with TRBD1. The CDR3 has 17 residues. Germline CDR1 is SEHNR and CDR2 is FQNEAQ (reference sequence). The CDR3 bases are TGTTCCAGCAGCTTCCAGAATTGGACAGGGTCTAACTATGGCTACACCTTC. Residues: CSSSFQNWTGSNYGYTF.

As DNA, the CDR3 is TGTGCCAGCAGCCAAGATACCGGGGTGGATTCACCCCTCCACTTT. Translated, it gives CASSQDTGVDSPLHF. The chain is built from TRBV14 and TRBJ1-6; D ambiguous. The germline V and J ends were trimmed by 0 bases and 8 bases, with 11 bases remaining between them. The CDR3 is 15 residues long. Germline-derived CDR1 and CDR2 are SGHDN and FVKESK.

V and J are TRBV4-1 and TRBJ2-7, with 7 bases that match TRBD1. This CDR3 has 13 amino acids. Germline CDR1 and CDR2: MGHRA and YSYEKL. The V segment lost 0 bases and the J segment 5 bases; nucleotides outside the gene matches: 1. Here the CDR3 reads CASSQEGQDEQYF. CDR3 in DNA: TGCGCCAGCAGCCAAGAAGGACAGGACGAGCAGTACTTC.